This entry is about one TCR beta chain. This entry comes from a study of blood T cell repertoires in COVID-19. About the research overall: T cells, B-cell-depleted T cells, or PBMCs supplied cDNA or gDNA.

Under the authors' procedure: Quantification of nucleated cells was approximated via reference gene primer amplification. Using immunoSEQ multiplex PCR, the repertoire was profiled, and TCRdb retains in-frame clones only, with some absent. V, J and clone size are those of that table, while D and trimming were read from the DNA. The sample includes about 10,000 clones, around 85% seen only once; the top ten take 8.3%. J was trimmed by 2 bases and V by 6 bases; bases with no gene match: 3. From germline, CDR1 is LNHDA and CDR2 SQIVND (reference sequence). CDR3 length: 14 amino acids. Sequenced sample: peripheral blood. The chain has TRBV19 and TRBJ2-1, with TRBD2 matching 8 bases. This clonotype was sampled from a human donor in a cohort sampled during active COVID-19. CDR3 sequence: CASSGRAPYNEQFF. The CDR3 region has the DNA TGTGCCAGTAGCGGGAGGGCCCCCTACAATGAGCAGTTCTTC.